This entry describes one TCR beta chain. The antigen it binds to is not known. Base qualities were left out, and no much larger clone turns up one base away. Whole blood was collected in K2EDTA tubes by collaborating institutions according to the institutions' own protocols. For TCRbeta analysis, collaborator samples were shipped as frozen whole blood, as isolated PBMCs, or as DNA extracted from either sample type. The data are from a study of blood T cell repertoires in COVID-19 (dated by TCRdb to 2020 to 2021). In terms of the full investigation: Samples covering the acute and convalescent phases of COVID-19 were provided by collaborators in the United States, Italy and Spain. The material from the prospective study consisted of cDNA or gDNA derived from T cells, B-cell-depleted T cells, or PBMCs. The dataset comprised deeply sampled blood TCRbeta repertoires from subjects exposed to, actively infected with, or recovered from COVID-19. The repertoires were released in a freely available public database intended as a resource for research on the immune response to SARS-CoV-2. Samples came from the ongoing ImmuneRACE study (first 160 participants) plus 1,254 subjects from 6 global collaborators. Sample metadata almost always included a de-identified subject ID, COVID-19 status, age in years and sex. Where available, HLA class I and class II types were taken from metadata supplied by the sample provider and were not determined by assay-based typing.

CDR1 and CDR2 were assigned from the germline V gene (reference sequence) as SEHNR and FQNEAQ. V and J are trimmed by 2 bases and 10 bases, and the gene matches miss 9 bases of the junction. Including the terminal cysteine and phenylalanine, the CDR3 comprises 15 residues. Of all the DNA, just the CDR3 is kept, 45 bases in frame from base 1. On the study overall, not on this receptor specifically: How much clinical and demographic metadata was included differed by source and by participant, and the metadata was provided uncurated.

The immunoSEQ Assay, a bias-controlled multiplex PCR, was used to amplify TCRbeta CDR3 regions from genomic DNA. Turning to the authors' computational methods: Within the assay, amplification of reference gene primers was used to estimate how many nucleated cells each sample contained. To quantify the absolute abundance of each unique TCRbeta CDR3 rearrangement, sequence reads were collapsed and filtered. For each sample, productive Simpson clonality was calculated by taking the square root of Simpson's diversity index across productive rearrangements. TCRdb limited this immuneACCESS table to in-frame rearrangements with V and J called. A share of clones is missing; checked studies link under half to unresolved V genes, and the rest is unexplained. V, J and clone size are taken as reported in that table, and D and trimming were inferred from the DNA itself. The sample has some 170,000 clones on record, over 80% of them singletons. Roughly 8.1% of the sample goes to the ten largest clones.

The receptor was derived from a woman aged 70 to 79 with acute or convalescent COVID-19. In this chain, TRBV7-9 is recombined with TRBJ2-1, and 9 junction bases match TRBD1. Sequencing input: peripheral blood. Read as DNA, the sequence is TGTGCCAGCAGCTTACTGGGACAGGGTTCGGGAGAGCAGTTCTTC. Translated, this gives CASSLLGQGSGEQFF.